This T cell receptor beta chain was recorded in a study of cytomegalovirus exposure and HLA in healthy donors. About the study: The 100 million to 120 million unique TCR beta sequences, from 150 million to 200 million T cells, were found by an earlier analysis. Membership in the Caucasian-associated ancestry cluster was found for around four fifths of nearly 400 genotyped donors.

V gave up 6 bases and J gave up 4 bases; unmatched junction bases: 6. This CDR3 has 14 residues. CDR1 and CDR2 from the germline V gene are MNHEY and SMNVEV (reference sequence). The PCR ran on 60 Vbeta and 13 Jbeta primers. Clones were read by immunoSEQ multiplex PCR, and TCRdb kept only the in-frame ones, dropping some. The profile shows some 200,000 clones, 12% of them singletons. Study-wide findings and caveats: Researchers catalogued under 200 TCR beta chains as cytomegalovirus-associated. It was shown in a later analysis that HLA-associated TCR beta chains were more clonally expanded than other, equally common chains.

About this clone: Its antigen remains unknown.

Sequenced material: PBMCs. The V and J genes are TRBV27 and TRBJ1-1, with TRBD1 matching 9 bases. The origin of this receptor is a man in his fifties or sixties in good health and CMV-seropositive. Here the CDR3 reads CASSKQGAITEAFF. CDR3 in DNA: TGTGCCAGCAGCAAACAGGGGGCGATCACTGAAGCTTTCTTT.